What follows are 19 T cell receptor beta chains derived from one specimen sequenced in a study of T-cell memory formation after mild COVID-19. TCRdb itself ran the 5' RACE reads through MiXCR, one entry per CDR3 protein. The table includes about 430,000 distinct CDR3 sequences, 20% to 25% detected once. Sequencing was performed on PBMCs or a T cell subset sorted from them (not recorded which). These receptors came from an adult woman who had mild COVID-19 (a few samples of this study predate the infection). Cell type and time point are not known.

This clonotype turned up a few times. The chain is built from TRBV7-2 and TRBJ2-3, with TRBD2 identical over 11 bases. Germline loops: CDR1 SGHTA, CDR2 FQGNSA. Trimming at V came to 4 bases and at J to 5 bases, leaving 11 bases not matched to a gene. This CDR3 is built from 17 residues. CDR3 region: CASSWGAGLAEGDTQYF. Here the CDR3 DNA reads TGTGCCAGCAGCTGGGGAGCGGGACTAGCGGAAGGAGATACGCAGTATTTT.

The V and J genes are TRBV15 and TRBJ2-1; maybe TRBD2 (6 bases). V was pared by 8 bases and J by 5 bases, with 13 bases between. This CDR3 has 13 residues. Germline loops: CDR1 LNHNV, CDR2 YYDKDF (reference sequence). The CDR3 loop is CATAVRRDNEQFF. The CDR3 DNA is TGTGCCACCGCCGTGAGGAGGGACAATGAGCAGTTCTTC.

A few counts support this clonotype. Written as DNA, the CDR3 is TGCGCCAGCAGCGGGGGTAATGGTGTTAATGAGCAGTTCTTC. Amino acids: CASSGGNGVNEQFF. The rearrangement links TRBV5-1 to TRBJ2-1, with D perhaps given as TRBD1 or TRBD2 (5 bases each). This CDR3 comprises 14 residues. V lost 4 bases and J 7 bases, leaving 15 bases between the germline ends. The germline V gene has CDR1 SGHRS and CDR2 YFSETQ.

V and J are TRBV7-8 and TRBJ2-5; tentatively, D is TRBD2 (6 bases). The CDR3 has 15 residues. Germline V gene sequence: CDR1 SGHVS, CDR2 FQNEAQ. V lost 1 base, J lost 5 bases, and 14 bases lay in between. The CDR3 protein is CASSLVTGAVETQYF. The CDR3 nucleotides read TGTGCCAGCAGCTTAGTCACGGGAGCGGTCGAGACCCAGTACTTC.

This clonotype was seen many times. The chain uses TRBV7-2 and TRBJ1-1; D is perhaps TRBD1 (5 bases). CDR3 length equals 13 residues. CDR1 SGHTA and CDR2 FQGNSA come from the germline V gene. Trimming pared 6 bases from V and 0 bases from J, leaving 8 bases between. CDR3 bases: TGTGCCAGCAGGGAGGACATGAACACTGAAGCTTTCTTT. Translated, it gives CASREDMNTEAFF.

This sequence joins TRBV10-3 and TRBJ1-2; 8 bases are shared with TRBD1. The CDR3 totals 13 residues. The germline gives CDR1 ENHRY, CDR2 SYGVKD. V was clipped by 10 bases and J by 1 base; unmatched bases: 5. CDR3 amino acids: CATTGDFNYGYTF. CDR3 nucleotides: TGTGCCACGACAGGGGATTTTAACTATGGCTACACCTTC.

This clonotype was recorded many times. The chain carries TRBV5-4 and TRBJ2-7, with 8 bases fitting TRBD1. V lost 4 bases, J lost 2 bases, and 5 bases stayed unmatched. Germline V gene data show CDR1 as SGHNT and CDR2 as YYREEE (reference sequence). The CDR3 has 14 amino acids. This chain's CDR3 is CASSPHRGAYEQYF. In nucleotides, the CDR3 is TGTGCCAGCAGCCCCCACAGGGGGGCCTACGAGCAGTACTTC. Complete variable domain (other parts from reference TRBV5-4 and TRBJ2-7): ETGVTQSPTHLIKTRGQQVTLRCSSQSGHNTVSWYQQALGQGPQFIFQYYREEENGRGNFPPRFSGLQFPNYSSELNVNALELDDSALYLCASSPHRGAYEQYFGPGTRLTVT.

In its sample, this clonotype was seen a few times. This chain joins TRBV12-3 or TRBV12-4 and TRBJ2-1, with 10 nucleotides matching TRBD2. The length of the CDR3 is 15 residues. V lost 0 bases to trimming and J lost 9 bases; unmatched junction nucleotides: 5. CDR3 nucleotide sequence: TGTGCCAGCAGTTTAGCGCTACTAGCGGGGAGTGAGCAGTTCTTC. Amino acids: CASSLALLAGSEQFF.

This clonotype was seen at least ten times. The J gene is TRBJ2-5, the V gene TRBV9; 15 positions agree with TRBD2. V was clipped by 3 bases and J by 5 bases; unmatched bases: 5. The CDR3 length is 16 residues. Germline CDR1 is SGDLS and CDR2 is YYNGEE. The CDR3 nucleotides read TGTGCCAGCAGCGGGACTAGCGGGGGGGCCGTTGAGACCCAGTACTTC. Its protein is CASSGTSGGAVETQYF.

This clonotype was found a few times. The DNA of the CDR3 is TGTGCCAGCAACGCTAGGGGGCGGGCTTACAATGAGCAGTTCTTC. Its translation: CASNARGRAYNEQFF. The chain uses TRBV13 and TRBJ2-1, with 7 bases identical to TRBD1. There are 15 residues in the CDR3. Germline V gene sequence: CDR1 PRHDT, CDR2 FYEKMQ (reference sequence). With 7 bases clipped from V and 4 bases from J, the junction kept 10 bases outside the gene matches.

This clonotype has at least ten counts. V is TRBV11-2 and J is TRBJ2-2; 7 bases are a match to TRBD1. Looked up from germline, CDR1 is SGHAT and CDR2 is FQNNGV. Losses at the gene ends were 4 bases for V and 2 bases for J; bases not matched to a gene: 1. The CDR3 sequence is 14 residues long. The DNA for the CDR3 is TGTGCCAGCAGCTGGACAGGAAACACCGGGGAGCTGTTTTTT. This encodes CASSWTGNTGELFF. The full variable domain, with the rest looked up from reference TRBV11-2 and TRBJ2-2, is EAGVAQSPRYKIIEKRQSVAFWCNPISGHATLYWYQQILGQGPKLLIQFQNNGVVDDSQLPKDRFSAERLKGVDSTLKIQPAKLEDSAVYLCASSWTGNTGELFFGEGSRLTVL.

The CDR3 spells CASSFRTGGLNTGELFF. CDR3 sequence (DNA): TGTGCCAGCAGCTTTCGGACGGGAGGGTTAAACACCGGGGAGCTGTTTTTT. The chain has TRBV7-2 and TRBJ2-2; 8 nucleotides match TRBD2. J lost 2 bases, V lost 3 bases, and 8 bases had no gene match. Germline CDR1 reads SGHTA; CDR2 reads FQGNSA. This CDR3 contains 17 residues.

In this sample, this clonotype turned up once. The gene calls are TRBV12-3 or TRBV12-4 and TRBJ1-1, with D perhaps TRBD1 (6 bases). The V end lost 6 bases, the J end lost 3 bases, and 17 bases lay between the germline ends. The CDR3 runs 15 residues. The CDR3 DNA reads TGTGCCAGCAGAGGGGGGGGGAGCCTTTACACTGAAGCTTTCTTT. Its translation is CASRGGGSLYTEAFF.

The chain links TRBV15 to TRBJ2-4; 10 nucleotides match TRBD1. The V and J ends lost 0 bases and 9 bases, in that order; junction bases with no gene match: 2. The V gene's germline CDR1 is LNHNV and CDR2 YYDKDF (reference sequence). The CDR3 spans 14 residues. CDR3 DNA sequence: TGTGCCACCAGCAGAGATAGGGACAGGGGCATTCAGTACTTC. It codes for CATSRDRDRGIQYF.

The CDR3 nucleotides read TGTGCCAGTAGGCCGACGACAGGGTCAGCCAATCAGCCCCAGCATTTT. It is translated as CASRPTTGSANQPQHF. The chain carries TRBV19 and TRBJ1-5; 7 positions match TRBD1. This CDR3 region has 16 residues. Germline V gene data show CDR1 as LNHDA and CDR2 as SQIVND (reference sequence). Trimming removed 6 bases from V and 3 bases from J; junction bases left unmatched: 11.

The rearrangement uses TRBV19 and TRBJ1-1; no firm D call. This CDR3 is built from 13 residues. Germline CDR1 LNHDA, CDR2 SQIVND (reference sequence). Trimming shortened V by 5 bases and J by 3 bases, and 10 bases separated the two germline ends. Here the CDR3 DNA reads TGTGCCAGTAGTTCAAACGGAGACACTGAAGCTTTCTTT. This translates into CASSSNGDTEAFF.

The chain recombines TRBV6-5 with TRBJ1-5, with D possibly matching TRBD1 (6 bases). Looked up from germline, CDR1 is MNHEY and CDR2 is SVGAGI. The CDR3 sequence is 15 residues long. V lost 5 bases and J lost 2, with 13 bases in between. CDR3 coding DNA: TGTGCCAGCAGTCCCCACGGGGGCGGCAATCAGCCCCAGCATTTT. It translates to CASSPHGGGNQPQHF.

This chain connects TRBV7-2 to TRBJ2-7; 9 bases are shared with TRBD2. The CDR3 is made up of 14 amino acids. After removal of 5 bases from V and 4 bases from J, the junction contained 6 bases not matched to a gene. Germline values: CDR1 SGHTA, CDR2 FQGNSA. The CDR3 DNA reads as TGTGCCAGCAGCCCCATAGCGGGAGCTTACGAGCAGTACTTC. This encodes CASSPIAGAYEQYF.

This clonotype appeared a few times. The gene calls are TRBV7-9 and TRBJ1-2; no clear D. The germline V and J ends were trimmed by 1 base and 6 bases, with 6 bases remaining between them. The CDR3 length is 12 residues. CDR1 SEHNR and CDR2 FQNEAQ come from the germline V gene (reference sequence). The CDR3 protein is CASSLEVHGYTF. CDR3 DNA sequence: TGTGCCAGCAGCTTAGAGGTGCATGGCTACACCTTC.